The 2 T cell receptor beta chains listed next were all sequenced from one sample in a study of blood T cell repertoires in COVID-19. Sequenced by immunoSEQ multiplex PCR; TCRdb stores in-frame clones only, minus some. The sample shows about 210,000 clones, about four fifths of them seen only once. The sequencing sample was made of peripheral blood. The receptors were sampled from a woman aged 45-59 years with acute or convalescent COVID-19.

V usage is TRBV4-1 and J usage is TRBJ2-1; 8 bases line up with TRBD1. This CDR3 has 16 amino acids. Germline V CDR1 and CDR2: MGHRA, YSYEKL. Unmatched junction bases numbered 9, after V lost 0 bases and J lost 8 bases. CDR3 in DNA: TGCGCCAGCAGCCAAGATAGGGTTGACAGGGGCCATGAGCAGTTCTTC. This gives the protein CASSQDRVDRGHEQFF.

The chain is built from TRBV12-3 or TRBV12-4 and TRBJ2-3; D unresolved. CDR3 length equals 12 residues. Trimming took off 6 bases at V and 6 bases at J, with 10 bases between the two ends. CDR3 region: CASSPTGDTQYF. Here the CDR3 DNA reads TGTGCCAGCAGCCCGACTGGGGATACGCAGTATTTT.